This T cell receptor beta chain was retrieved from a study of CD8 T cells in Susac syndrome. Study context: When blood was drawn, patients with Susac syndrome were on intravenous immunoglobulin alone, on corticosteroids, or therapy-naive.

This clonotype occurred once. From blood CD8+ and CD4+ T cells, TCR beta sequences were generated. Patients with Susac syndrome met diagnostic criteria that were recently defined for definite or probable disease. CDR1 is DFQATT and CDR2 is SNEGSKA in the germline V gene (reference sequence). The CDR3 is 11 amino acids. V shed 3 bases and J shed 8 bases, with 10 bases lying between them. An amount of RNA that ranged from roughly 0.45 to 1 ug was reverse transcribed with random hexamers. Amplification of TCR beta CDR3 was carried out by immunoSEQ multiplex PCR, which covered 54 Vbeta and 13 Jbeta segments. TCRdb fed the immunoSEQ multiplex PCR reads into MiXCR, producing one record per CDR3 protein. The data hold around 110,000 distinct CDR3 sequences, with less than 95% observed a single time.

The sample comprised CD8+ T cells from PBMCs. The chain combines TRBV20-1 with TRBJ1-1; D is perhaps TRBD1 (6 bases). This receptor was obtained from a human donor with Susac syndrome. Here the CDR3 reads CSASFRGEAFF. Written as DNA, the CDR3 is TGCAGTGCTAGTTTCAGGGGCGAAGCTTTCTTT.